This TCR beta chain originates from a study of blood T cell repertoires in COVID-19. CDR3 length: 17 amino acids. V shed 0 bases and J shed 3 bases, with 20 bases lying between them. Germline loops: CDR1 SQVTM, CDR2 ANQGSEA. Sequencing used immunoSEQ multiplex PCR; TCRdb keeps in-frame clones, though not all of them. The profile covers about 110,000 clones, with under 85% appearing a single time and 13% to 15% taken by the ten largest. The origin of this receptor is a woman aged 60-75 years with acute or convalescent COVID-19. The chain couples TRBV29-1 to TRBJ1-1; perhaps TRBD1 as D (5 bases). The material sequenced was peripheral blood. The CDR3: CSVEDSIPGLADTEAFF. The CDR3 DNA sequence: TGCAGCGTTGAAGACTCCATCCCAGGGCTAGCGGACACTGAAGCTTTCTTT.